This T cell receptor (beta chain) emerged from a study of identical twins. Study findings and constraints: Cord blood beta clonotypes that were abundant carried fewer insertions, and memory repertoires showed no such trend. Those out-of-frame alpha sequences shared by twins showed an excess of low generation probability.

This clonotype was detected only a few times. The antigen is unknown. V gave up 4 bases and J gave up 0 bases; unmatched junction bases: 8. The CDR3 sequence is 18 residues long. Germline loops: CDR1 MDHEN, CDR2 SYDVKM. Template switching supplied a universal primer site; unique molecular identifiers were carried on the cDNA. From the 5' RACE reads, TCRdb called clonotypes with MiXCR, one entry per CDR3 protein. The table includes approximately 590,000 distinct CDR3 sequences, 9.5% to 10% detected once. This sample was shared with a second study, whose subject was yellow fever vaccine responses in identical twins. As reported in that work: On the reported evidence, twins' vaccine T cell responses seemed partly convergent and partly personalized.

This receptor was obtained from a woman under 30 in good health. The chain joins TRBV28 to TRBJ2-6; TRBD2 matches 8 bases. The specimen sequenced was PBMCs. In DNA form, the CDR3 reads TGTGCCAGCAGTTCCGATGTACTAGCGGCCTCTGGGGCCAACGTCCTGACTTTC. Translation: CASSSDVLAASGANVLTF.